This T cell receptor beta chain was retrieved from a study of T cell responses to AZD1222 COVID-19 vaccine. Method: immunoSEQ multiplex PCR; TCRdb's copy keeps in-frame clones and lacks some. The sample contains 130,000 to 150,000 clones, around 90% of which appear only once. Points on this clone: Its antigen is as yet unknown.

The V segment lost 0 bases and the J segment 5 bases; nucleotides outside the gene matches: 3. This CDR3 region has 15 residues. Germline-derived CDR1 and CDR2 are SGHDT and YYEEEE. Study outcomes and limitations: None of the repertoires were sampled until the peak T cell response had passed. Seropositive status at baseline applied to only a handful of AZD1222 recipients. Epitopes outside B.1.351 and B.1.1.7 mutated regions reportedly drew nearly half of spike TCRs. White British donors predominated, females outnumbered males, and clonal diversity was possibly underestimated.

This TCR was sampled from an adult in good health. V and J are TRBV5-6 and TRBJ2-3; 10 bases match TRBD1. The source was peripheral blood, collected on day 0 of AZD1222 vaccination. In DNA form, the CDR3 reads TGTGCCAGCAGCTTGGGGGGACAGGGGATAGATACGCAGTATTTT. It encodes CASSLGGQGIDTQYF.